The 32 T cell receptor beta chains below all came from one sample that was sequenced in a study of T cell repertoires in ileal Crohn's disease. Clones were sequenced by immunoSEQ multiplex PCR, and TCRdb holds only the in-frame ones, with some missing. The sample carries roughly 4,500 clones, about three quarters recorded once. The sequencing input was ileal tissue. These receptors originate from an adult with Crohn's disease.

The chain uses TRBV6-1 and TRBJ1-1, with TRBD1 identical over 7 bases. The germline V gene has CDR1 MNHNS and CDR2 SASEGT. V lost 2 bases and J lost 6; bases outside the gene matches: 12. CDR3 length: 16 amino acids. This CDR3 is CASSETPIGRGAEAFF. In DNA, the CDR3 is TGTGCCAGCAGTGAAACTCCAATTGGCAGGGGGGCTGAAGCTTTCTTT.

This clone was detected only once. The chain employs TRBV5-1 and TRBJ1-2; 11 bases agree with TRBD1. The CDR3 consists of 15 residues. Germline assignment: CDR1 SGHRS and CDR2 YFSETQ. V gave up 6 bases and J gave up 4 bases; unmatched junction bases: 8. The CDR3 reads CASTRTGGVSYGYTF. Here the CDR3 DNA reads TGCGCCAGCACAAGGACAGGGGGCGTCTCCTATGGCTACACCTTC.

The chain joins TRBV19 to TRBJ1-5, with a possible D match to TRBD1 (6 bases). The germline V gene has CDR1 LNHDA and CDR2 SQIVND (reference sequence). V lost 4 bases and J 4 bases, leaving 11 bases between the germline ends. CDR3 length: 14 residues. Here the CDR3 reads CASSRSRGNQPQHF. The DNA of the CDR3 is TGTGCCAGTAGTAGGAGCAGGGGAAATCAGCCCCAGCATTTT.

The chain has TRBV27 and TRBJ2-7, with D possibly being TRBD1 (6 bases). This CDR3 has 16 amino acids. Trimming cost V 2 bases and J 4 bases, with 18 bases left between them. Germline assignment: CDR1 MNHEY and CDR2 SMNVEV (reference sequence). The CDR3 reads CASSLESGVIGYEQYF. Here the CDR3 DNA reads TGTGCCAGCAGTTTAGAGTCAGGGGTGATTGGTTACGAGCAGTACTTC.

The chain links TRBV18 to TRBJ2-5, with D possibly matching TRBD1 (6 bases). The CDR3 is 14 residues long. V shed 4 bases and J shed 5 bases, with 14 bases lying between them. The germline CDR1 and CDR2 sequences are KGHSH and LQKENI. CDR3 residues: CASSRIQGEETQYF. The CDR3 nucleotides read TGTGCCAGCTCACGTATACAGGGAGAGGAGACCCAGTACTTC.

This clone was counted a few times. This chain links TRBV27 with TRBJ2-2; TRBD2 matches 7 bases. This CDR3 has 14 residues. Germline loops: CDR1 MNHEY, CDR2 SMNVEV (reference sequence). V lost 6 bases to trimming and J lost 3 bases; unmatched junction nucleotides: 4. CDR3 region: CASSPGGYTGELFF. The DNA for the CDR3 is TGTGCCAGCAGCCCGGGGGGTTACACCGGGGAGCTGTTTTTT.

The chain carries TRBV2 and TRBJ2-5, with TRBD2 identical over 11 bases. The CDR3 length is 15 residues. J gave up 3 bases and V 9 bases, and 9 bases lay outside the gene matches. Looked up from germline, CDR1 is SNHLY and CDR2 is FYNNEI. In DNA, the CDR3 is TGTGCCAGACAGTCTGGGACTAGCGGAAAAGAGACCCAGTACTTC. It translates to CARQSGTSGKETQYF.

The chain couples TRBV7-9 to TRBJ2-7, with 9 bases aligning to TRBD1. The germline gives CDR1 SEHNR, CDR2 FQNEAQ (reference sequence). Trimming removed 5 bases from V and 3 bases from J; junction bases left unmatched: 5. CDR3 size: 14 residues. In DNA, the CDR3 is TGTGCCAGCAGCCACCGGGACAGGGACTACGAGCAGTACTTC. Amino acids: CASSHRDRDYEQYF.

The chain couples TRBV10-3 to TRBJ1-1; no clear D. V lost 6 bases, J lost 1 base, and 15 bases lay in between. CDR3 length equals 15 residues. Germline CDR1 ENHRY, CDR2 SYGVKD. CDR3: CAIRATDRENTEAFF. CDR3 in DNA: TGTGCCATCAGGGCTACAGACCGGGAGAACACTGAAGCTTTCTTT.

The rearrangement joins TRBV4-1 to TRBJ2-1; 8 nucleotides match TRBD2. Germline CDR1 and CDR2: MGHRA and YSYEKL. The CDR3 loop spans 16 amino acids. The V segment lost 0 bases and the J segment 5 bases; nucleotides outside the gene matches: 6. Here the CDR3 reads CASSQEGQRGNNEQFF. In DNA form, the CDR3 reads TGCGCCAGCAGCCAAGAAGGGCAGCGGGGGAACAATGAGCAGTTCTTC.

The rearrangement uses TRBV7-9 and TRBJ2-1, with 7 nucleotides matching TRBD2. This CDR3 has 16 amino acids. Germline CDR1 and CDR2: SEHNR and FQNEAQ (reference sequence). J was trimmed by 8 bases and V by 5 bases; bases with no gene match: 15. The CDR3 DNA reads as TGTGCCAGCAGCCATAGGTTAGGCAACCGGGAGGATGAGCAGTTCTTC. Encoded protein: CASSHRLGNREDEQFF.

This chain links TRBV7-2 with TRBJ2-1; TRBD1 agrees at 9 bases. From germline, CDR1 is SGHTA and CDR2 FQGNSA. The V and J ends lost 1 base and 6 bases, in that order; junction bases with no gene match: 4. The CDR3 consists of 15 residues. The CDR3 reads CASSLGGQGFNEQFF. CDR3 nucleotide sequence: TGTGCCAGCAGCTTAGGAGGACAGGGGTTCAATGAGCAGTTCTTC.

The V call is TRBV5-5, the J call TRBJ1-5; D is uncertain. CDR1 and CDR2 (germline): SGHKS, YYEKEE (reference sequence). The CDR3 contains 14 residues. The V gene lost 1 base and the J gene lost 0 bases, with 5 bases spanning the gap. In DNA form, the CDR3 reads TGTGCCAGCAGCTTGAGCCGTAGCAATCAGCCCCAGCATTTT. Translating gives CASSLSRSNQPQHF.

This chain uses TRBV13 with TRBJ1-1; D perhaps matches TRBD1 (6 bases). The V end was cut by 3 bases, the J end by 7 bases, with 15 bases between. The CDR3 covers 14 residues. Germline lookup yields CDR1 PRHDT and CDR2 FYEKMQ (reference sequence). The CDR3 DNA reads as TGTGCCAGCAGCTTCCAGGGGTTGAGGAATGAAGCTTTCTTT. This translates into CASSFQGLRNEAFF.

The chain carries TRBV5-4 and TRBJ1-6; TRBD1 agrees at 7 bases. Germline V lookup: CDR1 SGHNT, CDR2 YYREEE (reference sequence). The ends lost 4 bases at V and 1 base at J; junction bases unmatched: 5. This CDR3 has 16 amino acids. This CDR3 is CASSPDRVSYNSPLHF. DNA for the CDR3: TGTGCCAGCAGCCCAGACAGGGTTTCCTATAATTCACCCCTCCACTTT.

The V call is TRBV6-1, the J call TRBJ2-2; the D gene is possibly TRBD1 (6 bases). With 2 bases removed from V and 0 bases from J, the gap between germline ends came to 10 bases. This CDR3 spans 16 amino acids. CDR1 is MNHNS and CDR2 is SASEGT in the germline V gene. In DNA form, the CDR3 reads TGTGCCAGCAGTGAACCCGGACAGACGAACACCGGGGAGCTGTTTTTT. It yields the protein CASSEPGQTNTGELFF.

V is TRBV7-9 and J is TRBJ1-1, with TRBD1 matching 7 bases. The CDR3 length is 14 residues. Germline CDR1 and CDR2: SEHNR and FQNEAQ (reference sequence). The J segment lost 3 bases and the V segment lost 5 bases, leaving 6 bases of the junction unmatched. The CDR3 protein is CASSPRGLDTEAFF. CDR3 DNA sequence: TGTGCCAGCAGCCCAAGGGGGCTTGACACTGAAGCTTTCTTT.

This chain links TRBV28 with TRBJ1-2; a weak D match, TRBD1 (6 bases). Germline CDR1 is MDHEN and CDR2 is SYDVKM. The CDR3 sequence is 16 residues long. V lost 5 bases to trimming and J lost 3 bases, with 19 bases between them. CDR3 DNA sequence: TGTGCCAGCAGTCCTTTCCACAGGGAAGATCACTATGGCTACACCTTC. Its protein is CASSPFHREDHYGYTF.

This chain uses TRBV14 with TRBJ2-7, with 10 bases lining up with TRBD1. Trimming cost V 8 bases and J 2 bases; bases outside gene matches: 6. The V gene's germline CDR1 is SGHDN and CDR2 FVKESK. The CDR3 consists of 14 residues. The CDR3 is CASSPGTGAYEQYF. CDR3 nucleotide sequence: TGTGCCAGCTCCCCCGGGACAGGGGCCTACGAGCAGTACTTC. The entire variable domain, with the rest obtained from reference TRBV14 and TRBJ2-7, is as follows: EAGVTQFPSHSVIEKGQTVTLRCDPISGHDNLYWYRRVMGKEIKFLLHFVKESKQDESGMPNNRFLAERTGGTYSTLKVQPAELEDSGVYFCASSPGTGAYEQYFGPGTRLTVT.

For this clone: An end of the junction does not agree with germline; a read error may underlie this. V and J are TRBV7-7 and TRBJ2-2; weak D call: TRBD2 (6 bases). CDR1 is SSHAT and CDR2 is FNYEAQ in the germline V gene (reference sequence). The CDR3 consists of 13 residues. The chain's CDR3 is CASSLGGIRELFF. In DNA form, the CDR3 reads TGTGCTAGCAGCTTGGGGGGAATCCGGGAGCTGTTTTTT.

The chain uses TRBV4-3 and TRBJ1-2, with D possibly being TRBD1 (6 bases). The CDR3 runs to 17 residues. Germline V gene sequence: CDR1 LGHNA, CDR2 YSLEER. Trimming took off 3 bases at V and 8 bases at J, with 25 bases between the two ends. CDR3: CASSQGVRGQHLQGYTF. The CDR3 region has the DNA TGCGCCAGCAGCCAGGGGGTCCGCGGACAGCACCTTCAAGGCTACACCTTC.

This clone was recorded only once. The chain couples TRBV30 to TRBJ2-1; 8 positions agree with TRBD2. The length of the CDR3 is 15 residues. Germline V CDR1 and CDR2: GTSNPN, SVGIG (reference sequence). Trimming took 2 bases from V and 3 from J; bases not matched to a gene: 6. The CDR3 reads CAWSRTSRIYNEQFF. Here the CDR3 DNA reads TGTGCCTGGAGTCGGACTAGCAGAATCTACAATGAGCAGTTCTTC.

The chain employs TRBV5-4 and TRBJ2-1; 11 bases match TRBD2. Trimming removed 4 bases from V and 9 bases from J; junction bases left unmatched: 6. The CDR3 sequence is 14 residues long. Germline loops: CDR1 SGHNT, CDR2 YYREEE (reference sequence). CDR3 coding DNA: TGTGCCAGCAGCACTAGCGGGAGTTACGGTGAGCAGTTCTTC. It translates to CASSTSGSYGEQFF.

CDR3 sequence (DNA): TGCGCCAGCAGCACAGGGAACACCGGGGAGCTGTTTTTT. It encodes CASSTGNTGELFF. V is TRBV5-1 and J is TRBJ2-2, with D possibly being TRBD1 (5 bases). Germline CDR1 and CDR2: SGHRS and YFSETQ. V dropped 4 bases and J dropped 1 base, with 5 bases sitting between them. CDR3 length: 13 amino acids.

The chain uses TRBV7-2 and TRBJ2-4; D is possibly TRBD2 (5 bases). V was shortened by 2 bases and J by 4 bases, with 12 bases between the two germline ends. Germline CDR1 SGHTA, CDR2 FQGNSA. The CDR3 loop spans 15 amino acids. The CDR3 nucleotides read TGTGCCAGCAGCTTACCGCTGGGAGCAAAAAACATTCAGTACTTC. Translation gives CASSLPLGAKNIQYF.

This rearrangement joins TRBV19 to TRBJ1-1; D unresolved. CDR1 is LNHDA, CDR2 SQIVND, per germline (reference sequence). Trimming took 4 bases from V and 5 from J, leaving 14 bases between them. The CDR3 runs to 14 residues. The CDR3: CASSTPGAGTEAFF. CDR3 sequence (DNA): TGTGCCAGTAGTACGCCGGGCGCGGGGACTGAAGCTTTCTTT.

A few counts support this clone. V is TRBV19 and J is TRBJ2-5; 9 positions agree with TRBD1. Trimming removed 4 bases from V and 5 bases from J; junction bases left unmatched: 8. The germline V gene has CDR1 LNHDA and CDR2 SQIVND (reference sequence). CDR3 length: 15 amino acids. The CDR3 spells CASSTPTGTGETQYF. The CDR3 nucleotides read TGTGCCAGTAGTACTCCGACCGGGACAGGGGAGACCCAGTACTTC. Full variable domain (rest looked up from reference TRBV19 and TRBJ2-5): DGGITQSPKYLFRKEGQNVTLSCEQNLNHDAMYWYRQDPGQGLRLIYYSQIVNDFQKGDIAEGYSVSREKKESFPLTVTSAQKNPTAFYLCASSTPTGTGETQYFGPGTRLLVL.

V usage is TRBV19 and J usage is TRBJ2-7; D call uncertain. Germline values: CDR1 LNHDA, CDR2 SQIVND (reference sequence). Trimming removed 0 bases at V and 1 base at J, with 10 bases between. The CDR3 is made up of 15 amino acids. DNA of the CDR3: TGTGCCAGTAGTATAGACCGGCAGGCGTCCTACGAGCAGTACTTC. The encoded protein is CASSIDRQASYEQYF.

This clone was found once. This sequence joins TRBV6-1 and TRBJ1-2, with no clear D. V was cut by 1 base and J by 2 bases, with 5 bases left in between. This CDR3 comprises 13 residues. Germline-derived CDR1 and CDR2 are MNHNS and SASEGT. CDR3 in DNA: TGTGCCAGCAGTGAAGGGAGCAACTATGGCTACACCTTC. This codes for CASSEGSNYGYTF.

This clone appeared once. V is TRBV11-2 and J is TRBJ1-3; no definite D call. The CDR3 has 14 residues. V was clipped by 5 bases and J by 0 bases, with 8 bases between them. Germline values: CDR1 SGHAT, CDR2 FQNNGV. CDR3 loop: CASSQQFSGNTIYF. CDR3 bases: TGTGCCAGCAGCCAACAATTCTCTGGAAACACCATATATTTT.

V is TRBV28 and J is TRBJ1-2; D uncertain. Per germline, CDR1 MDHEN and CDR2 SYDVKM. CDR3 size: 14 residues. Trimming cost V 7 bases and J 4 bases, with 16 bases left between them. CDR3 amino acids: CASIDTRFGYGYTF. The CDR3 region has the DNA TGTGCCAGCATCGACACCCGGTTCGGCTATGGCTACACCTTC.

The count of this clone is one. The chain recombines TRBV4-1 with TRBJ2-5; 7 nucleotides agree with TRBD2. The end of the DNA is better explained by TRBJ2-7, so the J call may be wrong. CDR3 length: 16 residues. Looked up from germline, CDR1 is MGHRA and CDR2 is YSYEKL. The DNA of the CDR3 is TGCGCCAGCAGCCAAAGGGGAGGGACTACGGCCTACGAGCAGTACTTC. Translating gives CASSQRGGTTAYEQYF.